The rows below give T cell receptor beta chains drawn from one sample of a study of beta chain features in type 1 diabetes. Using immunoSEQ multiplex PCR, the repertoire was profiled, and TCRdb retains in-frame clones only, with some absent. The sample yields about 370,000 clones, 8% to 10% seen once. What was sequenced was central memory CD4+ T cells from blood. Receptor source: a man aged 25 to 45 with type 1 diabetes. The CDR3 runs from the conserved cysteine through the conserved F or W. D genes are given only for firm matches. Clone size is shown for a subset of rows, as once, few, many or a class of expanded clone.

clone_size j_call d_call v_call cdr3_aa cdr3_nt
few TRBJ2-2 . TRBV5-1 CASSSTTAAGELFF TGCGCCAGCAGTTCAACAACCGCCGCCGGGGAGCTGTTTTTT
many TRBJ1-5 . TRBV27 CASSSPSGQPQHF TGTGCCAGCAGTTCCCCGTCTGGGCAGCCCCAGCATTTT
few TRBJ2-1 . TRBV5-6 CASSSGRGAELGEQFF TGTGCCAGCAGCTCCGGTAGGGGGGCTGAACTGGGTGAGCAGTTCTTC
. TRBJ2-3 . TRBV4-2 CASSQIGGGEGDTQYF TGTGCCAGCAGCCAAATCGGCGGGGGCGAGGGAGATACGCAGTATTTT
many TRBJ2-5 . TRBV10-3 CAIKAGTPETQYF TGTGCCATCAAAGCCGGGACCCCAGAGACCCAGTACTTC
few TRBJ1-4 . TRBV7-9 CASSPGLVEEKLFF TGTGCCAGCAGCCCAGGGCTCGTCGAAGAAAAACTGTTTTTT
few TRBJ2-2 TRBD1 TRBV11-2 CASSPGQGTGELFF TGTGCCAGCAGCCCCGGACAGGGCACCGGGGAGCTGTTTTTT
. TRBJ2-1 . TRBV7-8 CASSGGNRDPLMNEQFF TGTGCCAGCAGCGGGGGCAACCGGGACCCCCTGATGAATGAGCAGTTCTTC
. TRBJ2-6 . TRBV4-2 CASSQVSAFSGANVLTF TGTGCCAGCAGCCAAGTTTCAGCTTTCTCTGGGGCCAACGTCCTGACTTTC
few TRBJ2-1 TRBD2 TRBV11-3 CASSLEELAVYNEQFF TGTGCCAGCAGCTTAGAAGAACTAGCGGTTTACAATGAGCAGTTCTTC
few TRBJ1-1 . TRBV27 CASSLRRNTEAFF TGTGCCAGCAGTTTGAGGAGGAACACTGAAGCTTTCTTT
. TRBJ2-1 TRBD2 TRBV4-2 CASSPSYPPTSGRGEQFF TGTGCCAGCAGCCCGTCCTACCCACCGACTAGCGGGAGGGGTGAGCAGTTCTTC
few TRBJ1-1 . TRBV6-5 CASSYSGAMNTEAFF TGTGCCAGCAGTTACTCGGGGGCCATGAACACTGAAGCTTTCTTT
few TRBJ1-4 . TRBV7-2 CASSLVGRQIPNEKLFF TGTGCCAGCAGCTTAGTCGGGAGACAGATACCGAATGAAAAACTGTTTTTT
few TRBJ2-1 . TRBV5-4 CASSNWGSIEYNEQFF TGTGCCAGCAGCAATTGGGGGAGCATTGAGTACAATGAGCAGTTCTTC
few TRBJ2-2 TRBD1 TRBV5-4 CASSGTGNTGELFF TGTGCCAGCAGCGGGACAGGGAACACCGGGGAGCTGTTTTTT
many TRBJ2-2 . TRBV28 CASSPFTGELFF TGTGCCAGCAGCCCCTTCACCGGGGAGCTGTTTTTT